This T cell receptor beta chain was identified in a study of CD8 T cells in ankylosing spondylitis (dated by TCRdb to about 2017). Background for the entire study: T cell receptor beta repertoires were profiled in healthy donors and ankylosing spondylitis patients so that disease-linked TCR variants could be found. In total, the full study cohort was made up of approximately 99 healthy donors and 25 to 30 ankylosing spondylitis patients. Peripheral blood was sampled, and synovial fluid was additionally collected from ankylosing spondylitis patients.

The instrument was an Illumina HiSeq 2500. Quantitative 5'-RACE with molecular barcodes was the method used to prepare the TCR beta libraries. Under the source paper's analysis protocol: Disease-linked TCR variants were identified with a new computational method built on a probabilistic model of VDJ rearrangement. TCRdb reran the public reads through fastp at Q25 and MiXCR, keeping productive beta chains. Rows with a matching CDR3 protein are joined into one entry that keeps the most common DNA and genes. TCRdb assigned the V and J calls; the authors' analysis was not used. Present in this sample are tens of thousands of distinct CDR3 sequences, 6.2% of which were seen just once. The ten largest make up roughly 5% of the sample. Synovial fluid samples were matched to blood samples from the same ankylosing spondylitis patients. At the junction V is shortened by 4 bases and J by 6 bases; bases outside the gene matches: 8. The germline V gene specifies SGHTA as CDR1 and FQGNSA as CDR2. The CDR3 sequence holds 14 residues, the cysteine and phenylalanine included. Kept here is only the CDR3 DNA, which spans 42 bases and is read in frame from base 1.

The paper as a whole reports these results and caveats: Blood from ankylosing spondylitis patients appeared to be characterized by a TCR beta motif composed of roughly 8 highly homologous amino acid variants. The disease-linked clones were reported to be significantly enriched in matched synovial fluid samples from ankylosing spondylitis patients. Some motif variants had previously been reported in the synovial fluid and blood of reactive arthritis patients, which suggests shared mechanisms of disease initiation. In peripheral blood, the disease-linked clones were found at relatively low frequencies and had a CD8+ phenotype.

This clonotype showed up just a few times. It lacks a known antigen. Base qualities are missing; no much larger clone stands one base away. Sequenced material: synovial fluid, either unsorted or a sorted T cell fraction (not recorded which). The source of this sequence is a male donor with ankylosing spondylitis. The chain links TRBV7-2 with TRBJ2-7; 8 junctional bases match TRBD1. The CDR3 sequence is CASSSGQGPVEQYF. Read as DNA, the sequence is TGTGCCAGCAGCTCTGGACAGGGTCCTGTCGAGCAGTACTTC.